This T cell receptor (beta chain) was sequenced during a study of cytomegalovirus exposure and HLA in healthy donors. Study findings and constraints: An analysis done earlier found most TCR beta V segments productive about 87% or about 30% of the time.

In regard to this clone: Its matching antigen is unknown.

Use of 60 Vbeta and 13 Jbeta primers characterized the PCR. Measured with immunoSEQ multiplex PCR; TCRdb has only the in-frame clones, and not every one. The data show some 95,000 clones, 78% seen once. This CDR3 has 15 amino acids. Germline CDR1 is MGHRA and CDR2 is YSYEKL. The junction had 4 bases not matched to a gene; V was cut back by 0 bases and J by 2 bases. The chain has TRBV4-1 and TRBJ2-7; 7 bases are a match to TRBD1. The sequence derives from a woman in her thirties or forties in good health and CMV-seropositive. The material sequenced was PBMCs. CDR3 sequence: CASSQDPTGAYEQYF. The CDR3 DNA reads TGCGCCAGCAGCCAAGACCCAACAGGGGCCTACGAGCAGTACTTC.